This T cell receptor (beta chain) was sequenced in a study of blood T cell repertoires in COVID-19. In this sample, this clone turned up a few times. In the authors' methods: By means of reference gene primer amplification, nucleated cell counts were estimated. Using immunoSEQ multiplex PCR, the repertoire was profiled, and TCRdb retains in-frame clones only, with some absent. The V and J calls and clone size were taken over from that table, and D and trimming were inferred from the DNA. The sample lists about 87,000 clones; 60% to 80% were seen once. In germline, CDR1 is MNHEY, CDR2 SVGAGI. V lost 7 bases and J 4 bases, leaving 14 bases between the germline ends. There are 14 residues in the CDR3.

This chain joins TRBV6-5 and TRBJ2-1, with a weak D call TRBD1 (6 bases). This sequence originates from a woman in her forties or fifties with acute or convalescent COVID-19. The sequencing sample was made of peripheral blood. This CDR3 reads CASIRTEVYNEQFF. The CDR3 DNA reads as TGTGCCAGCATCCGGACAGAAGTTTACAATGAGCAGTTCTTC.